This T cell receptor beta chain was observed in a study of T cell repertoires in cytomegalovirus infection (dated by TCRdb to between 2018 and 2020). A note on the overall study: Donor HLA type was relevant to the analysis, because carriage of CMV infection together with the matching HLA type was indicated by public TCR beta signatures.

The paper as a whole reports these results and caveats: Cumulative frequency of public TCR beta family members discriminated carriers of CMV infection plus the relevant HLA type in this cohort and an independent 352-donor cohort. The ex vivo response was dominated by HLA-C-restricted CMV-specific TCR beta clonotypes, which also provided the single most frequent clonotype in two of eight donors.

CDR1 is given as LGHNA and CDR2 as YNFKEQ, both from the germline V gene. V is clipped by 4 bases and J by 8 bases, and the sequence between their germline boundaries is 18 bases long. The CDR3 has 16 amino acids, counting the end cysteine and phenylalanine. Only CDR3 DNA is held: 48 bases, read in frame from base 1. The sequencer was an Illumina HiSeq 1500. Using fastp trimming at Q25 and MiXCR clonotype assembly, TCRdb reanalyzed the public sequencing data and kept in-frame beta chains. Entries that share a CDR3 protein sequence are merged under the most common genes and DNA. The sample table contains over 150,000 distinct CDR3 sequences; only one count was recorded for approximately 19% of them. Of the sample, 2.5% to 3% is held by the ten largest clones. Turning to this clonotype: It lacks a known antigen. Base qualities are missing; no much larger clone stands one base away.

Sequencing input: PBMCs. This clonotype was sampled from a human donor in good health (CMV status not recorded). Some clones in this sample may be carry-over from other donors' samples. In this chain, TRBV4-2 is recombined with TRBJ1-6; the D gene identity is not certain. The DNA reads TGTGCCAGCAGCCGGGAGGAAGCGGTAGGGCATTCACCCCTCCACTTT. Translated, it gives CASSREEAVGHSPLHF.